The next 4 T cell receptor beta chains were all read from a single sample in a study of identical twins' blood T cells. TCRdb itself ran the 5' RACE reads through MiXCR, one entry per CDR3 protein. The sample carries roughly 340,000 distinct CDR3 sequences, over 25% recorded once. Sequencing was done on a sample of PBMCs. These receptors were taken from a woman aged 18 to 55 in good health.

This clonotype has just a few counts. The chain recombines TRBV20-1 with TRBJ1-1, with D maybe TRBD1 (5 bases). The germline V gene has CDR1 DFQATT and CDR2 SNEGSKA (reference sequence). V was trimmed by 3 bases and J by 11 bases, leaving 13 bases between them. This CDR3 has 11 residues. The CDR3 reads CSASGTSGAFF. The CDR3 nucleotides read TGCAGTGCTAGTGGGACGTCTGGGGCTTTCTTT.

The chain uses TRBV14 and TRBJ1-5; D is perhaps TRBD1 (5 bases). This CDR3 has 18 amino acids. V lost 3 bases to trimming and J lost 0 bases, with 18 bases between them. CDR1 SGHDN and CDR2 FVKESK come from the germline V gene. The CDR3 reads CASSQGTGRTDSNQPQHF. CDR3 DNA sequence: TGTGCCAGCAGCCAGGGGACCGGTAGGACCGATAGCAATCAGCCCCAGCATTTT.

The rearrangement links TRBV19 to TRBJ1-2; D might be TRBD1 (5 bases). The germline V and J ends were trimmed by 3 bases and 5 bases, with 10 bases remaining between them. The germline V gene has CDR1 LNHDA and CDR2 SQIVND (reference sequence). CDR3 length: 13 amino acids. CDR3 sequence (DNA): TGTGCCAGTAGTATGGGCAGGGCATATGGCTACACCTTC. This gives the protein CASSMGRAYGYTF.

This clonotype was seen a handful of times. The chain has TRBV20-1 and TRBJ2-1; D gene uncertain. The germline V gene has CDR1 DFQATT and CDR2 SNEGSKA (reference sequence). V was trimmed by 0 bases and J by 6 bases, leaving 12 bases between them. This CDR3 has 14 amino acids. The CDR3 DNA follows: TGCAGTGCTAGAGATCAATCTAGGACCAATGAGCAGTTCTTC. Translation: CSARDQSRTNEQFF.